This T cell receptor (beta chain) comes out of a study of control samples from healthy donors and cancer patients (dated by TCRdb to 2018 to 2021). The germline V gene yields SGHAT for CDR1 and FQNNGV for CDR2. The CDR3 holds 12 amino acids from the cysteine to the phenylalanine. Only the CDR3 part of the read is kept: 36 bases, read in frame from the first base. Trimming takes 3 bases from V and 3 bases from J, and the germline ends sit 6 bases apart. A note on this clone: Its antigen is unknown. One base away there is no much larger clone; base qualities are not given.

The method was the immunoSEQ multiplex PCR assay. In TCRdb, the immuneACCESS table is reduced to in-frame sequences with V and J assigned. These tables do not hold every clone; where another copy was compared, an unresolved V gene accounts for under half, and the others remain unexplained. The sample contains 150,000 to 200,000 clones, over 85% of them found a single time. 12% of the sample goes to the ten largest clones. The chain is made from TRBV11-2 and TRBJ2-7, with an unclear D gene assignment. This clonotype was obtained from a man aged 25 to 45 in good health. Sequenced input: blood. The CDR3 loop reads CASSLFRYEQYF. The DNA is as follows: TGTGCCAGCAGCTTGTTCCGCTACGAGCAGTACTTC.